These T cell receptor beta chains were read from a single sample in a study of cytomegalovirus exposure and HLA in healthy donors. The method was immunoSEQ multiplex PCR; TCRdb's version includes in-frame clones alone and lacks a portion of them. The sample records 100,000 or so clones, around 84% being singletons. The sample was PBMCs. These receptors all come from a man aged 25-45 years in good health and CMV-seronegative. Both conserved end residues are part of each CDR3. A D gene is named only where the DNA matches it firmly. The listing skips clone size in some rows; elsewhere it reads once, few, many or a size class.

size: -
D: -
J: TRBJ2-7
V: TRBV18
CDR3: CASSPDSYEQYF
DNA: TGTGCCAGCTCACCCGACAGCTACGAGCAGTACTTC

size: -
D: TRBD2
J: TRBJ2-2
V: TRBV7-7
CDR3: CASARTSGIGGELFF
DNA: TGTGCCAGCGCGAGGACTAGCGGGATAGGCGGGGAGCTGTTTTTT

size: -
D: TRBD1
J: TRBJ1-1
V: TRBV25-1
CDR3: CASSEPGGGTEAFF
DNA: TGTGCCAGCAGTGAGCCAGGGGGAGGCACTGAAGCTTTCTTT

size: -
D: TRBD1
J: TRBJ2-7
V: TRBV30
CDR3: CAWSPGTGSYEQYF
DNA: TGTGCCTGGAGTCCCGGGACAGGATCCTACGAGCAGTACTTC

size: -
D: -
J: TRBJ2-5
V: TRBV4-3
CDR3: CASSQDQRGSQETQYF
DNA: TGCGCCAGCAGCCAAGATCAAAGGGGATCTCAAGAGACCCAGTACTTC

size: -
D: TRBD1
J: TRBJ1-4
V: TRBV28
CDR3: CASSSRAGQALNEKLFF
DNA: TGTGCCAGCAGTTCACGCGCGGGACAGGCGCTTAATGAAAAACTGTTTTTT

size: -
D: TRBD2
J: TRBJ2-5
V: TRBV4-3
CDR3: CASSQDYGGNQETQYF
DNA: TGCGCCAGCAGCCAAGATTACGGGGGGAACCAAGAGACCCAGTACTTC

size: once
D: TRBD1
J: TRBJ2-7
V: TRBV7-9
CDR3: CASSLVGQGEEQYF
DNA: TGTGCCAGCAGCTTAGTAGGACAGGGGGAAGAGCAGTACTTC

size: once
D: -
J: TRBJ1-2
V: TRBV19
CDR3: CASSSMRTNYGYTF
DNA: TGTGCCAGTAGTAGCATGAGAACTAACTATGGCTACACCTTC

size: -
D: TRBD1
J: TRBJ1-1
V: TRBV7-9
CDR3: CASSPWTGERYTEAFF
DNA: TGTGCCAGCAGCCCATGGACAGGGGAGAGATACACTGAAGCTTTCTTT

size: -
D: -
J: TRBJ2-7
V: TRBV7-8
CDR3: CASSSTVPYEQYF
DNA: TGTGCCAGCAGCTCCACGGTTCCCTACGAGCAGTACTTC

size: -
D: -
J: TRBJ2-5
V: TRBV7-2
CDR3: CASSDRYRAGAQETQYF
DNA: TGTGCCAGCAGCGACAGATACAGGGCCGGGGCCCAAGAGACCCAGTACTTC

size: -
D: -
J: TRBJ1-1
V: TRBV11-2
CDR3: CASSLELSLTEAFF
DNA: TGTGCCAGCAGCTTAGAGCTTTCACTCACTGAAGCTTTCTTT

size: -
D: TRBD2
J: TRBJ2-7
V: TRBV15
CDR3: CATSRTATGPGAGGLYEQYF
DNA: TGTGCCACCAGCAGAACTGCTACAGGGCCCGGAGCGGGGGGCCTCTACGAGCAGTACTTC

size: -
D: TRBD1
J: TRBJ1-2
V: TRBV5-1
CDR3: CASSLAGGDGYTF
DNA: TGCGCCAGCAGCTTGGCAGGGGGCGACGGCTACACCTTC

size: -
D: TRBD1
J: TRBJ1-1
V: TRBV2
CDR3: CASRIRQGSGNTEAFF
DNA: TGTGCCAGCAGGATTAGACAGGGGTCCGGGAACACTGAAGCTTTCTTT

size: -
D: -
J: TRBJ2-3
V: TRBV6-5
CDR3: CASSPPASRATQYF
DNA: TGTGCCAGCAGTCCCCCCGCGAGCCGAGCTACGCAGTATTTT

size: -
D: -
J: TRBJ1-5
V: TRBV28
CDR3: CASRDRDTWGHF
DNA: TGTGCCAGCAGGGATCGGGACACATGGGGGCATTTT

size: -
D: TRBD1
J: TRBJ2-7
V: TRBV19
CDR3: CASSRTGVGYEQYF
DNA: TGTGCCAGTAGTAGAACAGGGGTTGGCTACGAGCAGTACTTC

size: -
D: -
J: TRBJ2-2
V: TRBV28
CDR3: CASTMRPTGNTGELFF
DNA: TGTGCCAGCACCATGAGACCGACAGGGAACACCGGGGAGCTGTTTTTT

size: once
D: -
J: TRBJ1-2
V: TRBV6-5
CDR3: CASSPTTYLYGYTF
DNA: TGTGCCAGCAGTCCGACAACCTATCTCTATGGCTACACCTTC

size: once
D: TRBD2
J: TRBJ2-2
V: TRBV5-1
CDR3: CASSHGTSGYTGELFF
DNA: TGCGCCAGCAGCCACGGGACTAGCGGATACACCGGGGAGCTGTTTTTT

size: -
D: TRBD1
J: TRBJ2-3
V: TRBV5-6
CDR3: CASSLRHGDRGLF
DNA: TGTGCCAGCAGCCTCAGGCATGGGGACAGGGGGCTCTTT

size: -
D: -
J: TRBJ2-7
V: TRBV10-3
CDR3: CAISESGEGGYEQYF
DNA: TGTGCCATCAGTGAGTCAGGGGAAGGCGGTTACGAGCAGTACTTC

size: -
D: -
J: TRBJ2-5
V: TRBV7-2
CDR3: CASSLVGGGIQGTQYF
DNA: TGTGCCAGCAGCTTAGTAGGCGGGGGCATTCAAGGGACCCAGTACTTC

size: -
D: -
J: TRBJ1-6
V: TRBV7-6
CDR3: CASSLISSSYNSPLHF
DNA: TGTGCCAGCAGCTTAATATCGAGCTCCTATAATTCACCCCTCCACTTT

size: -
D: TRBD1
J: TRBJ1-2
V: TRBV18
CDR3: CASSQGQGRDYGYTF
DNA: TGTGCCAGCTCACAGGGACAGGGTCGGGACTATGGCTACACCTTC

size: -
D: TRBD1
J: TRBJ1-4
V: TRBV5-1
CDR3: CASSLGQGAVRYGEKLFF
DNA: TGCGCCAGCAGCCTGGGACAGGGGGCAGTTAGGTACGGTGAAAAACTGTTTTTT

size: -
D: -
J: TRBJ1-1
V: TRBV27
CDR3: CASSFTEGTEAFF
DNA: TGTGCCAGCAGTTTCACGGAGGGCACTGAAGCTTTCTTT

size: -
D: -
J: TRBJ1-1
V: TRBV5-4
CDR3: CASSFPGQMNTEAFF
DNA: TGTGCCAGCAGCTTCCCGGGACAAATGAACACTGAAGCTTTCTTT

size: few
D: -
J: TRBJ2-7
V: TRBV28
CDR3: CASSLLVFGRGGTDYSYEQYF
DNA: TGTGCCAGCAGTTTATTGGTATTCGGAAGAGGGGGAACAGACTACTCCTACGAGCAGTACTTC

size: few
D: TRBD2
J: TRBJ2-5
V: TRBV11-2
CDR3: CASTLYPPTSGVQETQYF
DNA: TGTGCCAGCACCCTGTATCCCCCGACTAGCGGGGTTCAAGAGACCCAGTACTTC

size: -
D: TRBD1
J: TRBJ1-5
V: TRBV10-2
CDR3: CASSDRGQGGQPQHF
DNA: TGCGCCAGCAGTGATCGCGGACAGGGGGGTCAGCCCCAGCATTTT

size: -
D: TRBD1
J: TRBJ1-1
V: TRBV7-2
CDR3: CASSPRTGTTEAFF
DNA: TGTGCCAGCAGCCCCCGGACAGGTACCACTGAAGCTTTCTTT

size: -
D: -
J: TRBJ2-7
V: TRBV4-3
CDR3: CASSQDQGTTYEQYF
DNA: TGCGCCAGCAGCCAAGACCAGGGGACTACCTACGAGCAGTACTTC

size: -
D: -
J: TRBJ2-7
V: TRBV6-5
CDR3: CASSGGSRYEQYF
DNA: TGTGCCAGCAGTGGGGGCTCCCGCTACGAGCAGTACTTC

size: -
D: -
J: TRBJ2-1
V: TRBV19
CDR3: CASREADYNEQFF
DNA: TGTGCCAGTAGGGAGGCAGACTACAATGAGCAGTTCTTC